The present TCR beta chain was sequenced within a study of technical replicates of blood from several donors. The germline CDR1 and CDR2 sequences are MGHRA and YSYEKL. The CDR3 contains 15 residues. V was pared by 3 bases and J by 6 bases, with 4 bases of the junction left unmatched. Clones were read by immunoSEQ multiplex PCR, and TCRdb kept only the in-frame ones, dropping some. The sample comprises tens of thousands of clones, 92% of which are singletons, and more than 3.5% rests with the top ten. The chain links TRBV4-1 to TRBJ2-2, with 10 bases aligning to TRBD1. This clonotype originated in a human donor in good health. Some clones in this sample may be carry-over from other donors' samples. The sequenced sample was PBMCs. The CDR3 bases are TGCGCCAGCAGCCAGCGGGACAGGGGCGCCGGGGAGCTGTTTTTT. This encodes CASSQRDRGAGELFF.